This T cell receptor (beta chain) was recovered during a study of T cell responses to AZD1222 COVID-19 vaccine. TCRdb's table, derived via immunoSEQ multiplex PCR, lists solely in-frame clones and lacks some. The sample gives some 150,000 clones, 90% to 95% of which show up once; 1.5% is in the top ten. This receptor was obtained from an adult who received the AZD1222 COVID-19 vaccine. The sequenced sample was peripheral blood, obtained 28 days after the second AZD1222 dose.

The CDR3 DNA reads TGTGCCAGCAGCACACAGGGGACAGATACGCAGTATTTT. The encoded protein is CASSTQGTDTQYF. The chain carries TRBV7-9 and TRBJ2-3; 7 nucleotides align to TRBD1. From germline, CDR1 is SEHNR and CDR2 FQNEAQ (reference sequence). This CDR3 has 13 residues. V shed 5 bases and J 3 bases; nucleotides not matched to a gene: 2.